This is a list of T cell receptor beta chains from one sample in a study of CD8 T cells in ankylosing spondylitis. TCRdb processed the 5' RACE reads anew with MiXCR; each CDR3 protein has one entry. The sample contains approximately 220,000 distinct CDR3 sequences, 8% to 11% of which appear only once. The sequenced sample consisted of blood, either unsorted or a sorted T cell fraction (not recorded which). These receptors came from a male donor with ankylosing spondylitis or in good health (not recorded which). Both conserved end residues are part of each CDR3. The D gene is left open where the match is weak. The size of a clone is reported for some rows only, either as once, few or many, or as a class for expanded clones.

>TRBJ2-5|TRBD2|few|TRBV9
TGTGCCAGCAGCTGGACTAGCGGGGGAGCTCAAGAGACCCAGTACTTC
CASSWTSGGAQETQYF
>TRBJ1-1|NA|many|TRBV20-1
TGCAGTGCCTCGGTTAGTATGAACACTGAAGCTTTCTTT
CSASVSMNTEAFF
>TRBJ2-7|TRBD1|many|TRBV20-1
TGCAGTGCTAGAGATCGTGCCGGGACAGGCTACGAGCAGTACTTC
CSARDRAGTGYEQYF
>TRBJ2-5|TRBD2|NA|TRBV12-3/TRBV12-4
TGTGCCAGCAGTTTATTAGCGGGAGAGACCCAGTACTTC
CASSLLAGETQYF
>TRBJ2-3|TRBD2|few|TRBV6-1
TGTGCCAGCAGCAGGGGACTAGAGACAGATACGCAGTATTTT
CASSRGLETDTQYF
>TRBJ2-5|TRBD2|few|TRBV12-3/TRBV12-4
TGTGCCAGCAGACTCTCTCGCGGGGGGCAAGAGACCCAGTACTTC
CASRLSRGGQETQYF
>TRBJ2-3|NA|many|TRBV29-1
TGCAGCGTATTGTTGGGGCTTAGCACAGATACGCAGTATTTT
CSVLLGLSTDTQYF
>TRBJ1-6|TRBD1|many|TRBV20-1
TGCAGTGCGACGATGGACAGGAGGTCACCCCTCCACTTT
CSATMDRRSPLHF
>TRBJ1-2|TRBD1|many|TRBV5-1
TGCGCCAGCAGCTTCTTCCAGGGACAGAATAACTATGGCTACACCTTC
CASSFFQGQNNYGYTF
>TRBJ1-4|NA|NA|TRBV9
TGTGCCAGCAGCGAAGGGGGAGCTAATGAAAAACTGTTTTTT
CASSEGGANEKLFF
>TRBJ2-2|NA|NA|TRBV5-1
TGCGCCAGCAGCGCGGGACAGCCAACGGGGACCGGGGAGCTGTTTTTT
CASSAGQPTGTGELFF
>TRBJ1-6|NA|many|TRBV28
TGTGCCAGCAGTCCGACATCCCGCAATTCACCCCTCCACTTT
CASSPTSRNSPLHF
>TRBJ2-1|NA|NA|TRBV15
TGTGCCACCAGCAGAGATTTCACAGGAAAATACAATGAGCAGTTCTTC
CATSRDFTGKYNEQFF
>TRBJ1-2|NA|NA|TRBV15
TGTGCCACCAGCAGAGAGAGTCGTGGGGAGGATTGCTACACCTTC
CATSRESRGEDCYTF
>TRBJ1-4|NA|many|TRBV27
TGTGCCAGCAGTCTGCGGCCCCACGATGAAAAACTGTTTTTT
CASSLRPHDEKLFF
>TRBJ2-4|NA|many|TRBV3-1
TGTGCCACCAAGAGTGGGTCCAAAAACATTCAGTACTTC
CATKSGSKNIQYF
>TRBJ2-2|NA|NA|TRBV7-2
TGTGCCAGCAGCCGTTCCGAGTTGTCCGGGGAGCTGTTTTTT
CASSRSELSGELFF
>TRBJ1-5|TRBD1|many|TRBV5-5
TGTGCCAGCAGCTGGGGGACAGAAAATCAGCCCCAGCATTTT
CASSWGTENQPQHF
>TRBJ2-5|TRBD2|NA|TRBV3-1
TGTGCCAGCAGCCAAGCTACTAGCGGGGGGTGGGAGACCCAGTACTTC
CASSQATSGGWETQYF
>TRBJ2-1|NA|few|TRBV25-1
TGTGCCAGCAGTGAATTCGGCGGGGGCCACAATGAGCAGTTCTTC
CASSEFGGGHNEQFF
>TRBJ2-7|TRBD2|many|TRBV27
TGTGCCAGCAGTTCGACACTGTGGGGGGGCGAGCAGTACTTC
CASSSTLWGGEQYF
>TRBJ1-1|TRBD1|few|TRBV20-1
TGCAGTGCCAGGACAGGGGGCGCGCGGGGCACTGAAGCTTTCTTT
CSARTGGARGTEAFF
>TRBJ2-3|TRBD2|few|TRBV24-1
TGTGCCACCAGTGACAGCGGGGGGTTTGGGGACCCAGATACGCAGTATTTT
CATSDSGGFGDPDTQYF